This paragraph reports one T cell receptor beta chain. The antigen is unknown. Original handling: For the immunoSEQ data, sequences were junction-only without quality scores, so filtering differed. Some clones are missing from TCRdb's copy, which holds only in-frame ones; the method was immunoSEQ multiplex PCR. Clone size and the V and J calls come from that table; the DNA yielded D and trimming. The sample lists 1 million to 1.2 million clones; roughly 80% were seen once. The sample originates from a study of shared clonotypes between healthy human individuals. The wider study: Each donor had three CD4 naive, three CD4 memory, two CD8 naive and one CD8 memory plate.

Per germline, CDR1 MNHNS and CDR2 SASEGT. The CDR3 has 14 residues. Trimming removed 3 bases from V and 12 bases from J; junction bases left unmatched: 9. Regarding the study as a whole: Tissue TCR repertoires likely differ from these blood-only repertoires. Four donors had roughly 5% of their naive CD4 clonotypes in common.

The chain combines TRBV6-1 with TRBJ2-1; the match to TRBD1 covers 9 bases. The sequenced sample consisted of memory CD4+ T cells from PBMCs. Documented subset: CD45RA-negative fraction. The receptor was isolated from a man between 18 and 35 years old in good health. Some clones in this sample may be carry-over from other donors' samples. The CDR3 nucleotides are TGTGCCAGCAGTGACGGACAGGGGTACGGGGGGCAGTTCTTC. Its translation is CASSDGQGYGGQFF.